The clone carrying this T cell receptor (beta chain) occurred many times. Its antigen is not identified. This entry belongs to a study of T cell repertoires in cytomegalovirus infection. At the level of the study: From public TCR beta signatures came an indication of both CMV infection and matching HLA type. Findings and caveats of the study: Ex vivo, HLA-C-restricted CMV-specific TCR beta clonotypes prevailed over the rest of the response.

CDR1 is LNHDA, CDR2 SQIVND, per germline (reference sequence). V lost 6 bases to trimming and J lost 6 bases; unmatched junction nucleotides: 10. This CDR3 region has 14 residues. TCRdb redid the calling of the reads with MiXCR, one entry per CDR3 protein. Counted here are about 300,000 distinct CDR3 sequences, 8% to 10% occurring once; the ten biggest clones make up less than 3%. Sequencing was carried out using PBMCs. This sequence was found in a human donor in good health (CMV status not recorded). Some clones in this sample may be carry-over from other donors' samples. This chain connects TRBV19 to TRBJ1-1, with TRBD1 matching 7 bases. The CDR3 bases are TGTGCCAGTAGGACGGGACAGCTTCTGTCTGAAGCTTTCTTT. It codes for CASRTGQLLSEAFF.